The rows below give T cell receptor beta chains drawn from one sample of a study of T cells in Graves' hyperthyroidism and ophthalmopathy. One entry per CDR3 protein results from TCRdb running MiXCR on the multiplex PCR reads. The sample consists of fewer than 900,000 distinct CDR3 sequences, roughly 15% of them appearing once. The sequenced sample consisted of blood. These receptors were taken from a young man with Graves' hyperthyroidism. Each CDR3 is given with its conserved first and last residue. D genes are given only for firm matches. A clone size is listed for some rows: how often the clone was seen (once, few, many), or a class if it is expanded.

TRBV7-9,-,TRBJ2-5,17,many,CASSQAGPANLGETQYF,TGTGCCAGCAGCCAGGCGGGACCGGCCAACCTGGGGGAGACCCAGTACTTC
TRBV28,TRBD2,TRBJ2-5,16,-,CASSLPGTSGSETQYF,TGTGCCAGCAGTTTGCCGGGGACTAGCGGGAGTGAGACCCAGTACTTC
TRBV4-1,-,TRBJ1-4,16,-,CASSQEGKPRNEKLFF,TGCGCCAGCAGCCAAGAAGGGAAGCCGAGAAATGAAAAACTGTTTTTT
TRBV29-1,-,TRBJ2-7,13,many,CSFRDASSYEQYF,TGCAGCTTCCGGGACGCGAGCTCCTACGAGCAGTACTTC
TRBV2,TRBD1,TRBJ2-1,15,few,CASRTDRGYYNEQFF,TGTGCCAGCAGGACGGACAGGGGATACTACAATGAGCAGTTCTTC
TRBV28,-,TRBJ2-1,14,many,CASRTSSAYNEQFF,TGTGCCAGCAGAACTTCAAGCGCCTACAATGAGCAGTTCTTC
TRBV20-1,TRBD2,TRBJ2-5,15,many,CSARDAGLVQETQYF,TGCAGTGCTAGAGATGCCGGACTAGTACAAGAGACCCAGTACTTC
TRBV19,-,TRBJ2-1,14,few,CASSSGASYNEQFF,TGTGCCAGTAGTTCCGGGGCGTCCTACAATGAGCAGTTCTTC
TRBV12-3/TRBV12-4,-,TRBJ2-2,15,-,CASRSWTLGDGELFF,TGTGCCAGCAGATCGTGGACACTTGGGGACGGGGAGCTGTTTTTT
TRBV4-3,-,TRBJ2-7,16,-,CASSQEGVSPAGEQYF,TGCGCCAGCAGCCAAGAGGGAGTAAGTCCCGCAGGGGAGCAGTACTTC
TRBV18,TRBD2,TRBJ2-1,16,many,CASSPGAGGRGNEQFF,TGTGCCAGCTCACCCGGAGCGGGAGGTCGTGGCAATGAGCAGTTCTTC
TRBV5-5,-,TRBJ2-7,15,-,CASSNRTHSSYEQYF,TGTGCCAGCAGCAACAGGACGCATAGCTCCTACGAGCAGTACTTC
TRBV9,-,TRBJ2-3,16,few,CASSVDSVGDPDTQYF,TGTGCCAGCAGCGTTGACAGCGTAGGGGACCCAGATACGCAGTATTTT
TRBV20-1,-,TRBJ2-1,10,few,CSALVGEQFF,TGCAGTGCCCTGGTAGGGGAGCAGTTCTTC